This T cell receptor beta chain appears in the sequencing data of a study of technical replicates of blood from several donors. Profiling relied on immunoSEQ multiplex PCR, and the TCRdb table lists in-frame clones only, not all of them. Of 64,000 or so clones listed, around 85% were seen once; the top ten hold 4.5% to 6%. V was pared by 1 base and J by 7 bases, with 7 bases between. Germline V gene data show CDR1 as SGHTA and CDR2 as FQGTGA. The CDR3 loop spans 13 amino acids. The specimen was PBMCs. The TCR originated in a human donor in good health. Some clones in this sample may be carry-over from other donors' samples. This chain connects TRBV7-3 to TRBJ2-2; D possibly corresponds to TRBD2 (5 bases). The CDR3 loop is CASSLSGFGELFF. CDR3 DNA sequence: TGTGCCAGCAGCTTAAGCGGGTTCGGGGAGCTGTTTTTT.